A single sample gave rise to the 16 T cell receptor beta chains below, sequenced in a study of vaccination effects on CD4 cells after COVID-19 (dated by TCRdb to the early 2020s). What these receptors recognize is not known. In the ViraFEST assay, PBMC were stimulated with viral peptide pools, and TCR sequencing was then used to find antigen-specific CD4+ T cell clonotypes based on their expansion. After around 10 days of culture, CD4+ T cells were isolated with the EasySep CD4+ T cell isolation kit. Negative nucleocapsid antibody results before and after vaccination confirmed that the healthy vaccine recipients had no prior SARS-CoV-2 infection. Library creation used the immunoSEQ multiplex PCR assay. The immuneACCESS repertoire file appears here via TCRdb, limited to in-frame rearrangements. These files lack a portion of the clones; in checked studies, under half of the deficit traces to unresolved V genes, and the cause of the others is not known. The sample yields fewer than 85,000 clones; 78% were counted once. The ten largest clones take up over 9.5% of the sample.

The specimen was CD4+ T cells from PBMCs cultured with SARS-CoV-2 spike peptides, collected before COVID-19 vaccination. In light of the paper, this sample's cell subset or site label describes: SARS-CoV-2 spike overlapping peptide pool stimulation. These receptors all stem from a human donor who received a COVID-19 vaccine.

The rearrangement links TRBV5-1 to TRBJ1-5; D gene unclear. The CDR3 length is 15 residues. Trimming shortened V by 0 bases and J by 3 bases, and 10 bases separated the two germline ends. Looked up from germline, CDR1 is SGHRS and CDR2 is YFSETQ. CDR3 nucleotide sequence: TGCGCCAGCAGCTTGGGGGCAGTGGCCAATCAGCCCCAGCATTTT. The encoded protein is CASSLGAVANQPQHF. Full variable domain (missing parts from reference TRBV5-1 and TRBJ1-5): KAGVTQTPRYLIKTRGQQVTLSCSPISGHRSVSWYQQTPGQGLQFLFEYFSETQRNKGNFPGRFSGRQFSNSRSEMNVSTLELGDSALYLCASSLGAVANQPQHFGDGTRLSIL.

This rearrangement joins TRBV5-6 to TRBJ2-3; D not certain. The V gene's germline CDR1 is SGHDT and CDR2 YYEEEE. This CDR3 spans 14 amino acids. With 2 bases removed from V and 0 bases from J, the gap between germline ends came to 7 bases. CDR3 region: CASSFTSSTDTQYF. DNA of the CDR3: TGTGCCAGCAGCTTTACGTCAAGCACAGATACGCAGTATTTT.

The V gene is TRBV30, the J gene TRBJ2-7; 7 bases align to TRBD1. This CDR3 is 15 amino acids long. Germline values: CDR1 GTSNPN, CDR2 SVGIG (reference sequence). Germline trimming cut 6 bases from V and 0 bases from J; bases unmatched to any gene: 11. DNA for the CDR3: TGTGCCTGTGTAACCCGGGACAGTGGCTCCTACGAGCAGTACGTC. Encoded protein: CACVTRDSGSYEQYV.

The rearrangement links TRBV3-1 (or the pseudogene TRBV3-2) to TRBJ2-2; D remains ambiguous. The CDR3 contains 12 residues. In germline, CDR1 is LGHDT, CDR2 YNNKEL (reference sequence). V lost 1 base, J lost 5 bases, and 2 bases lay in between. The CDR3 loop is CASSQGTGELFF. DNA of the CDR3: TGTGCCAGCAGCCAAGGGACCGGGGAGCTGTTTTTT.

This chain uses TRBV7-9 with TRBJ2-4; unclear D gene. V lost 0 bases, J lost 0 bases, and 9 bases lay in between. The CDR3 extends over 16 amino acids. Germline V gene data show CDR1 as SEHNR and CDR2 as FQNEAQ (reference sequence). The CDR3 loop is CASSLATSLAKNIQYF. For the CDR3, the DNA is TGTGCCAGCAGCTTAGCCACTTCCCTAGCCAAAAACATTCAGTACTTC.

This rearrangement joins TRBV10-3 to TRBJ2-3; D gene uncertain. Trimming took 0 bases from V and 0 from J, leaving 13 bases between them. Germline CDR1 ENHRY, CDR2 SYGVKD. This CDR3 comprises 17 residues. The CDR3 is CAISESGLGSSTDTQYF. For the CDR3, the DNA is TGTGCCATCAGTGAGTCCGGGTTAGGTTCTAGCACAGATACGCAGTATTTT.

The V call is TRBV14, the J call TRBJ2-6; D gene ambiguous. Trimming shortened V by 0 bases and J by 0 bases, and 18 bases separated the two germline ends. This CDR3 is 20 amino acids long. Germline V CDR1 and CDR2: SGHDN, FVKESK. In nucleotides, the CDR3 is TGTGCCAGCAGCCAAGATCTTGGGTCGGTCGGTAGCTCTGGGGCCAACGTCCTGACTTTC. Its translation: CASSQDLGSVGSSGANVLTF.

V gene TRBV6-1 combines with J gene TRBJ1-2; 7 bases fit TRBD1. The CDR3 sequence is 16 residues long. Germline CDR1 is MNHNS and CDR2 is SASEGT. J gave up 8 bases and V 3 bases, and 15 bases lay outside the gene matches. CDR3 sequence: CASSDPGQILARGYTF. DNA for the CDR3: TGTGCCAGCAGTGACCCGGGACAGATTCTAGCTCGGGGCTACACCTTC.

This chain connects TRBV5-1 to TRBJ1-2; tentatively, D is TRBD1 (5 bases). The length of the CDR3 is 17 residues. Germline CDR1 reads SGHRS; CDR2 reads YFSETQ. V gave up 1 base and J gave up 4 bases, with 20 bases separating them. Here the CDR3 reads CASSLTGLGSISYGYTF. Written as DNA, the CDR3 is TGCGCCAGCAGCTTGACGGGACTGGGAAGTATTTCCTATGGCTACACCTTC. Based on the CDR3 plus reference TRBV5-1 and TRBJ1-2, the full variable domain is KAGVTQTPRYLIKTRGQQVTLSCSPISGHRSVSWYQQTPGQGLQFLFEYFSETQRNKGNFPGRFSGRQFSNSRSEMNVSTLELGDSALYLCASSLTGLGSISYGYTFGSGTRLTVV.

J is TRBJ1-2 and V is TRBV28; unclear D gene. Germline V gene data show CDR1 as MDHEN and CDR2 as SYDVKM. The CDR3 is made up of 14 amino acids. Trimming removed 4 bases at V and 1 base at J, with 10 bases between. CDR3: CASSSTGFNYGYTF. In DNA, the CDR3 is TGTGCCAGCAGTTCTACGGGATTTAACTATGGCTACACCTTC.

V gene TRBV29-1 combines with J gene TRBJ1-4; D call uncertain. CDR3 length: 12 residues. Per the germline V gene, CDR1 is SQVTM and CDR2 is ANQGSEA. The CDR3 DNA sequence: TGCGCGGTTAGTGCAACTAATGAAAAACTGTTTTTT. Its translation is CAVSATNEKLFF.

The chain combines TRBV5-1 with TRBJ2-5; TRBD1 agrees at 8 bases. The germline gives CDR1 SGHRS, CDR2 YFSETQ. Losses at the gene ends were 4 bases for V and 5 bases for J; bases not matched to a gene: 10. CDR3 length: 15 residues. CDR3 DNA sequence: TGCGCCAGCAGCCCGGGGACAGGCTGGGCTGAGACCCAGTACTTC. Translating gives CASSPGTGWAETQYF.

The CDR3 region has the DNA TGTGCCAGCAGTGAGCAGGGGGCAGATACGCAGTATTTT. Protein: CASSEQGADTQYF. The chain uses TRBV7-2 and TRBJ2-3; 7 bases match TRBD1. Trimming at V came to 6 bases and at J to 4 bases, leaving 4 bases not matched to a gene. The CDR3 length is 13 residues. Germline V gene sequence: CDR1 SGHTA, CDR2 FQGNSA.

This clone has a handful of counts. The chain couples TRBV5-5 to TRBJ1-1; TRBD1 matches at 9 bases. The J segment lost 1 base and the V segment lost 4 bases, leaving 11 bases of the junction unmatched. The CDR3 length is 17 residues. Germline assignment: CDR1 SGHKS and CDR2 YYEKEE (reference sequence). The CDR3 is CASSRPPGQGGNTEAFF. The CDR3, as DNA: TGTGCCAGCAGCCGACCGCCGGGACAGGGAGGGAACACTGAAGCTTTCTTT. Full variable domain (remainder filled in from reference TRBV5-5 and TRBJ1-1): DAGVTQSPTHLIKTRGQQVTLRCSPISGHKSVSWYQQVLGQGPQFIFQYYEKEERGRGNFPDRFSARQFPNYSSELNVNALLLGDSALYLCASSRPPGQGGNTEAFFGQGTRLTVV.

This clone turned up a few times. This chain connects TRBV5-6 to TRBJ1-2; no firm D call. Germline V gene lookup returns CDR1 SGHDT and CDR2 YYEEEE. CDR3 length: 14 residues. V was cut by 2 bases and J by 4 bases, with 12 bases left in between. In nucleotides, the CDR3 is TGTGCCAGCAGCTTTGTACAGCTGATCTATGGCTACACCTTC. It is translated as CASSFVQLIYGYTF.

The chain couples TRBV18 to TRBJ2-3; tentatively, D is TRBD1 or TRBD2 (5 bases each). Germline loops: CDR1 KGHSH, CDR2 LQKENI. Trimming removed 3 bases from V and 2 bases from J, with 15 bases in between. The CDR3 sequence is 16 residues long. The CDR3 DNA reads TGTGCCAGCTCACCTCCCGGGACCCCCGTCACAGATACGCAGTATTTT. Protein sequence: CASSPPGTPVTDTQYF. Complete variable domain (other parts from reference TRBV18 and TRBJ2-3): NAGVMQNPRHLVRRRGQEARLRCSPMKGHSHVYWYRQLPEEGLKFMVYLQKENIIDESGMPKERFSAEFPKEGPSILRIQQVVRGDSAAYFCASSPPGTPVTDTQYFGPGTRLTVL.